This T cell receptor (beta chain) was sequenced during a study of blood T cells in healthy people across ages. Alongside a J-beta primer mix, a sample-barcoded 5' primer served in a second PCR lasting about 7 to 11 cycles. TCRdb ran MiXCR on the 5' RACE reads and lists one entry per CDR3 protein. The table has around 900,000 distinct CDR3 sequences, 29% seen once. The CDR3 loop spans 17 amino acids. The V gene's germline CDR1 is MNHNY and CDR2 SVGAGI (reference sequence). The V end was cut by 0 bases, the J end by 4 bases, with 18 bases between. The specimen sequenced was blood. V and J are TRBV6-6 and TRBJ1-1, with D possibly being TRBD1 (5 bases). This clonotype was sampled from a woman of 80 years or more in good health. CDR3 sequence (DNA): TGTGCCAGCAGTTACTCGGATGCTAGGGGCTCGGGCACTGAAGCTTTCTTT. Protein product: CASSYSDARGSGTEAFF.